Listed here are 4 T cell receptor beta chains from one sample, sequenced in a study of tissue T cells after allogeneic stem cell transplantation. TCRdb's copy holds only in-frame clones and misses some; the assay was immunoSEQ multiplex PCR. The sample gives around 1,100 clones, less than 55% of which show up once; around 34% is in the top ten. Sample time point: mouse harvest day 14 after allogeneic transplant. Each mouse received 10^7 T-cell-depleted marrow cells plus 10^6 splenic CD5+ T cells by tail vein. The specimen was liver tissue. Receptors originate from a female BALB/c mouse given C57BL/6 T cells with graft-versus-host disease after an allogeneic hematopoietic cell transplant.

A word on this clone: The genes and germline here are from mouse. The read comes to an end 1 residue before the CDR3 does, leaving the germline J gene to fill in the end. The rearrangement links TRBV4 to TRBJ2-5; 10 nucleotides match TRBD2. The CDR3 extends over 14 amino acids. With 4 bases clipped from V and 6 bases from J, the junction kept 4 bases outside the gene matches. Germline-derived CDR1 and CDR2 are LGHDT and YNNKQL (reference sequence). The CDR3 bases that were read are TGTGCCAGCAGCTCTACTGGGGGGGGGGACACCCAGTAC. This gives the protein CASSSTGGGDTQY. The entire CDR3 protein is CASSSTGGGDTQYF.

Details on this clone: Gene names are the mouse ones. The CDR3 is cut off 1 residue early in the read; its end comes from the germline J gene. The gene calls are TRBV12-1 and TRBJ1-4; 8 bases agree with TRBD1. The trim removed 0 bases at V and 0 bases at J, leaving 5 bases unmatched. Germline V CDR1 and CDR2: SGHSN, HYEKVE. The CDR3 extends over 17 amino acids. The chain's CDR3 is CASSLVPTGVSNERLFF. The part of the CDR3 DNA that was read is TGTGCCAGCTCTCTCGTCCCGACAGGGGTTTCCAACGAAAGATTATTT. The full variable domain, in which reference TRBV12-1 and TRBJ1-4 provide the parts outside the CDR3, is DSGVVQSPRHIIKEKGGRSVLTCIPISGHSNVVWYQQTLGKELKFLIQHYEKVERDKGFLPSRFSVQQFDDYHSEMNMSALELEDSAMYFCASSLVPTGVSNERLFFGHGTKLSVL.

On this clone itself: Gene names follow the mouse nomenclature. The read ends 1 residue early relative to the CDR3; the germline J gene fills the gap. The rearrangement uses TRBV13-3 and TRBJ2-4; 8 bases align to TRBD1. Germline assignment: CDR1 NNHDY and CDR2 SYVADS. The V gene end was trimmed by 5 bases and the J gene end by 7 bases; junction bases not matched to a gene: 0. The CDR3 contains 11 residues. The CDR3 loop is CASRTGDTLYF. The CDR3 bases that were read are TGTGCCAGCAGGACAGGGGACACCTTGTAC.

This clone was observed a handful of times. Gene labels here are mouse ones. Read sequence stops 1 residue before the CDR3 end, and the germline J gene provides the missing end. This chain uses TRBV5 with TRBJ2-1; 8 bases map to TRBD2. The CDR3 sequence is 14 residues long. Trimming cost V 0 bases and J 6 bases; bases outside gene matches: 1. CDR1 is LGHNA, CDR2 YNLKQL, per germline (reference sequence). The CDR3 DNA, read in part, is TGTGCCAGCAGCCAAGACTGGGGGGCTGCTGAGCAGTTC. This codes for CASSQDWGAAEQF. The CDR3 in full is CASSQDWGAAEQFF.